This is a list of T cell receptor beta chains from one sample in a study of shared clonotypes between healthy human individuals. This table comes from immunoSEQ multiplex PCR, and its TCRdb copy is limited to in-frame clones, with some not included. The sample consists of under 1,100,000 clones, roughly 80% of them appearing once. Sequenced: memory CD4+ T cells sorted from blood. The receptors stem from a man between 18 and 29 years old in good health. CDR3s leave out the opening cysteine and the closing phenylalanine or tryptophan.

j_gene: TRBJ1-5
v_gene: TRBV30
CDR3aa: AWSSPGQPQH

j_gene: TRBJ2-7
v_gene: TRBV7-2
CDR3aa: ASSPSRDRAYEQY

j_gene: TRBJ2-1
v_gene: TRBV5-1
CDR3aa: ASSLGGSGNEQF

j_gene: TRBJ1-2
v_gene: TRBV5-1
CDR3aa: ASSPGQGAIGYT

j_gene: TRBJ2-7
v_gene: TRBV5-1
CDR3aa: ASSLASREGEQY

j_gene: TRBJ1-2
v_gene: TRBV5-1
CDR3aa: ASSLTVLNYGYT

j_gene: TRBJ1-2
v_gene: TRBV9
CDR3aa: ASSVVTGRSINYGYT

j_gene: TRBJ1-4
v_gene: TRBV5-1
CDR3aa: ASRRTLGGDEKLF

j_gene: TRBJ1-1
v_gene: TRBV6-6
CDR3aa: ASSYSGRERTEAF

j_gene: TRBJ1-6
v_gene: TRBV21-1
CDR3aa: ASSKEGRNSPLH

j_gene: TRBJ2-3
v_gene: TRBV19
CDR3aa: ASRDYGTDTQY

j_gene: TRBJ2-3
v_gene: TRBV4-1
CDR3aa: ASSQDVSVDTQY

j_gene: TRBJ2-5
v_gene: TRBV6-6
CDR3aa: ASSRGTANEGETQY

j_gene: TRBJ2-5
v_gene: TRBV7-2
CDR3aa: ASSPRTPRETQY

j_gene: TRBJ1-6
v_gene: TRBV9
CDR3aa: ASSVDSNHSPLH

j_gene: TRBJ2-1
v_gene: TRBV10-3
CDR3aa: AISVGTINEQF

j_gene: TRBJ2-7
v_gene: TRBV5-1
CDR3aa: ASSPASLAYEQY

j_gene: TRBJ2-7
v_gene: TRBV28
CDR3aa: ASSLGTGGKYEQY

j_gene: TRBJ2-1
v_gene: TRBV9
CDR3aa: ASSAFEGTYYNEQF

j_gene: TRBJ2-7
v_gene: TRBV9
CDR3aa: ASSVVETSYEQY

j_gene: TRBJ2-2
v_gene: TRBV19
CDR3aa: ASKQGLAMQLF

j_gene: TRBJ2-7
v_gene: TRBV6-5
CDR3aa: ASRQGLAFHEQY